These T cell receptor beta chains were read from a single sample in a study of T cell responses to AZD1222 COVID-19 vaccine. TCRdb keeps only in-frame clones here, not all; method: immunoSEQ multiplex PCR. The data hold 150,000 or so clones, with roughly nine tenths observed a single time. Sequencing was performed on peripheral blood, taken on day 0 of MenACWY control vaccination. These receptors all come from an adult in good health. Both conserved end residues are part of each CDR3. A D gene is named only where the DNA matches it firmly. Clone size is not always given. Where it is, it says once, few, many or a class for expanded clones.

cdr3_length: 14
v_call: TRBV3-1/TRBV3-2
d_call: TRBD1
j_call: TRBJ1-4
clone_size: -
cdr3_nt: TGTGCCAGCAGCTTGGGACAGGGGGCTGGAAAACTGTTTTTT
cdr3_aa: CASSLGQGAGKLFF

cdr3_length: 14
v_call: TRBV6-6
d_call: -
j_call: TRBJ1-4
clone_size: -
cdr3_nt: TGTGCCAGCAGTCGGGCCCAAACTAATGAAAAACTGTTTTTT
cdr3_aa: CASSRAQTNEKLFF

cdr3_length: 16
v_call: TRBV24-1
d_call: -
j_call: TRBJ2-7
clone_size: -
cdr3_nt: TGTGCCACCAGTGACACTGACAGGGCGGGGTCCTACGAGCAGTACTTC
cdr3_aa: CATSDTDRAGSYEQYF

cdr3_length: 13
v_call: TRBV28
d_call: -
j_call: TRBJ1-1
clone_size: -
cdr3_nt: TGTGCCAGCAATGCCGGGAGGAACACTGAAGCTTTCTTT
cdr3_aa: CASNAGRNTEAFF

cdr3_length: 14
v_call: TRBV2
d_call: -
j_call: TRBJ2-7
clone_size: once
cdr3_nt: TGTGCCAGCAGTGATCGGCAGACAGCCTACGAGCAGTACTTC
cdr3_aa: CASSDRQTAYEQYF

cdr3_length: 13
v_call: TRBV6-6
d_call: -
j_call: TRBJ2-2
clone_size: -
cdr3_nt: TGTGCCAGCAGTTACCCCGGAGAGGGGGAGCTGTTTTTT
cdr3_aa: CASSYPGEGELFF

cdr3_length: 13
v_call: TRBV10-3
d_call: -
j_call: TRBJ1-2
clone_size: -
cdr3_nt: TGTGCCATCAGTGACAGGGGAGGGGATGGCTACACCTTC
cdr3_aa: CAISDRGGDGYTF

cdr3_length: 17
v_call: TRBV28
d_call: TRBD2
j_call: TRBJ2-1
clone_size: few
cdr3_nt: TGTGCCAGCAGAGGACTAGCGGGAGGCGGTTCCTACAATGAGCAGTTCTTC
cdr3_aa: CASRGLAGGGSYNEQFF

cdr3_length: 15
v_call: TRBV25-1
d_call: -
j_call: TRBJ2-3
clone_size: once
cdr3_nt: TGTGCCAGCAGTGAGGCGGGGGCCGGCACAGATACGCAGTATTTT
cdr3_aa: CASSEAGAGTDTQYF

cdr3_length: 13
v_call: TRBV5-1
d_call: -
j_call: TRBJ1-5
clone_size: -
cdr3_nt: TGCGCCAGCAGCTTGGCCTCTAATCAGCCCCAGCATTTT
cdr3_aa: CASSLASNQPQHF

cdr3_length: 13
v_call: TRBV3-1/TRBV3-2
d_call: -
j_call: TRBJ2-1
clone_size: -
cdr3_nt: TGTGCCAGCAGCCAAGAACCGTACAATGAGCAGTTCTTC
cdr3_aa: CASSQEPYNEQFF

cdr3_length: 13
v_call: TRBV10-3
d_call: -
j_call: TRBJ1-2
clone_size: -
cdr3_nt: TGTGCCATCAGTGAGTCGGTCCCGGGCGGCTACACCTTC
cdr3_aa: CAISESVPGGYTF

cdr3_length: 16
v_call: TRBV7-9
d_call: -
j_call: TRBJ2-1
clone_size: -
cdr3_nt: TGTGCCAGCAGCTTATTGAGGGGGTCAGGCCACAATGAGCAGTTCTTC
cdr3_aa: CASSLLRGSGHNEQFF

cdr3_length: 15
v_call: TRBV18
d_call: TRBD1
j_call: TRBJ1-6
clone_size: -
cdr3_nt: TGTGCCAGCTCACCCAAGACAGGGGTTGAATCACCCCTCCACTTT
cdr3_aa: CASSPKTGVESPLHF

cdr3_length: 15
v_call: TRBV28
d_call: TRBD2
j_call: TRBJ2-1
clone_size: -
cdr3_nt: TGTGCCAGCAGTTTAACGGGGGGGCCTAGGAATGAGCAGTTCTTC
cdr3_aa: CASSLTGGPRNEQFF

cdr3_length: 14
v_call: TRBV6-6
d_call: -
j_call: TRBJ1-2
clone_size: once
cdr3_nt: TGTGCCAGCAGTTACGCCGGGAGTTATTATGGCTACACCTTC
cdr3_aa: CASSYAGSYYGYTF

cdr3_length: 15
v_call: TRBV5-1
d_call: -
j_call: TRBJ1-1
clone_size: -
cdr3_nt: TGCGCCAGCTCCCTCCCGACAGGTCTGAACACTGAAGCTTTCTTT
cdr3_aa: CASSLPTGLNTEAFF

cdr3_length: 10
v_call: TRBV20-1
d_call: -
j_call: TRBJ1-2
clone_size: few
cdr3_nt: TGCAGTGCAAAGGGGAATGGCTACACCTTC
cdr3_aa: CSAKGNGYTF

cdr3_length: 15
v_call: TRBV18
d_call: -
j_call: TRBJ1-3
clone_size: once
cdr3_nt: TGTGCCAGCTCGAACCAGGGGAGCTCTGGAAACACCATATATTTT
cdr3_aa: CASSNQGSSGNTIYF

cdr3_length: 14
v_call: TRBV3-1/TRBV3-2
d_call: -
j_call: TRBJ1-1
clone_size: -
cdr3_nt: TGTGCCAGCAGCCCCCACCGACTGGTCACAGAAGCTTTCTTT
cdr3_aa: CASSPHRLVTEAFF

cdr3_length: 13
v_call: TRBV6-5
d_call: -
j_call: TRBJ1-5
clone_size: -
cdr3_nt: TGTGCCAGCAGTTACGGGAGCAATCAGCCCCAGCATTTT
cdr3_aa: CASSYGSNQPQHF

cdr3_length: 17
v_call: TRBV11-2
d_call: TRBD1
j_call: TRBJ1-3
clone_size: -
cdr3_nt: TGTGCCAGCAGCTTAGGATGGAGGGGGCGCCCAGGAAACACCATATATTTT
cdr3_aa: CASSLGWRGRPGNTIYF

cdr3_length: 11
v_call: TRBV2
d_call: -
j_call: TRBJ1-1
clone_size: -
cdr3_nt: TGTGCCAGCAGAGCGAACACTGAAGCTTTCTTT
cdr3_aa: CASRANTEAFF

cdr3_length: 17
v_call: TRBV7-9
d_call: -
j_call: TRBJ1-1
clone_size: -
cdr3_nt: TGTGCCAGCAGCTTAGCGATATTAGGAGGGAGGAACACTGAAGCTTTCTTT
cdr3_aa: CASSLAILGGRNTEAFF

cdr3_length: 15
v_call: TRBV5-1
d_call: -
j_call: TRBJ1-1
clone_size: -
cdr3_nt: TGCGCCAGCAGCTCGAGACAGGCCAGCAACACTGAAGCTTTCTTT
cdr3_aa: CASSSRQASNTEAFF

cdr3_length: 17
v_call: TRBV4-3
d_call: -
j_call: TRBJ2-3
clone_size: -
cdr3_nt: TGCGCCAGCAGCCAGGGAAGGTCGGCGGGATTCACAGATACGCAGTATTTT
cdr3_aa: CASSQGRSAGFTDTQYF

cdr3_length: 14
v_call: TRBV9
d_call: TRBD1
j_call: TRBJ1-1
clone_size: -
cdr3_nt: TGTGCCAGCAGCGTCACAGGGGGGAACACTGAAGCTTTCTTT
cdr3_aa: CASSVTGGNTEAFF

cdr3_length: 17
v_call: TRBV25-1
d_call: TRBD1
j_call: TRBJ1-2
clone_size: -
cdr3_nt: TGTGCCAGCAGTGATCCGACAGGGACGGTTGTAGGGTATGGCTACACCTTC
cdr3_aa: CASSDPTGTVVGYGYTF

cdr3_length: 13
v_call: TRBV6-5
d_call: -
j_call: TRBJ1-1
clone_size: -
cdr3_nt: TGTGCCAGCAGGGGGACGCTTGACACTGAAGCTTTCTTT
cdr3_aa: CASRGTLDTEAFF

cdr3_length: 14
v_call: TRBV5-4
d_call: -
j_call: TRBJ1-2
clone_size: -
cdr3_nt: TGTGCCAGCAGCTTGGCTAGGCAGCCCGGGGGCTACACCTTC
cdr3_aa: CASSLARQPGGYTF

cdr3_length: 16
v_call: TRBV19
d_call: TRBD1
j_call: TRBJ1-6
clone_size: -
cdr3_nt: TGTGCCAGTACCCCCCAAGGACAGGGCCATAATTCACCCCTCCACTTT
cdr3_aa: CASTPQGQGHNSPLHF